This entry concerns a single T cell receptor beta chain. The source of the sample is a study of blood T cell repertoires in COVID-19. Study-wide background: Recovered participants had two consecutive negative NP/OP PCR tests, healthcare professional clearance, or symptom resolution.

Sequencing used immunoSEQ multiplex PCR; TCRdb keeps in-frame clones, though not all of them. The sample consists of a few hundred thousand clones, roughly 84% of them appearing once. The CDR3 covers 17 residues. The germline V and J ends were trimmed by 4 bases and 2 bases, with 17 bases remaining between them. CDR1 and CDR2 from the germline V gene are KGHDR and SFDVKD. V gene TRBV24-1 combines with J gene TRBJ1-5; D is unclear. The receptor's source is a man aged 25 to 40 in a cohort exposed to, infected with or recovered from COVID-19 (not recorded which). The sequenced material came from PBMCs or T cells enriched from blood (not recorded which). Here the CDR3 reads CATSDRPTPQGNQPQHF. CDR3 sequence (DNA): TGTGCCACCAGTGACCGCCCGACACCCCAGGGCAATCAGCCCCAGCATTTT.